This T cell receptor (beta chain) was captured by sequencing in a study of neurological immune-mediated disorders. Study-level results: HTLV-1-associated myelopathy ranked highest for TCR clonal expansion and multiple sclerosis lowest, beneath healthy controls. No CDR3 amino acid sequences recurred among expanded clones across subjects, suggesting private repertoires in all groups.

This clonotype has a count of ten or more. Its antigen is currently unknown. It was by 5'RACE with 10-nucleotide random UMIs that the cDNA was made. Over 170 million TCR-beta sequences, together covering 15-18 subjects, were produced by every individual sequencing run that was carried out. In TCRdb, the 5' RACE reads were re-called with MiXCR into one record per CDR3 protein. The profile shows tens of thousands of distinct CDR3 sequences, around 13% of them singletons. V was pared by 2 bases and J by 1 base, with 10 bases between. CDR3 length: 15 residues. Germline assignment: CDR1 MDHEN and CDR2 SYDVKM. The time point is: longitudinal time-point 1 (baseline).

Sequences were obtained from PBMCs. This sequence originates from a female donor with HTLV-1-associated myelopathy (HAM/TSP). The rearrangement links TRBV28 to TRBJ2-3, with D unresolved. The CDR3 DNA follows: TGTGCCAGCAGTTTAAGAGCCCTAGGCACAGATACGCAGTATTTT. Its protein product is CASSLRALGTDTQYF.